These T cell receptor beta chains were read from a single sample in a study of STAT5B mutations in CD4+ large granular lymphocyte leukemia. Clones were read by immunoSEQ multiplex PCR, and TCRdb kept only the in-frame ones, dropping some. The sample contains tens of thousands of clones, 60% to 80% of which appear only once. Sequencing used CD4+ T cells from blood buffy coats. These receptors originate from a human donor in good health. CDR3s include the opening cysteine and the closing phenylalanine or tryptophan. D genes are given only for firm matches. A row's size may be missing; if present it is once, few, many or a size class.

j_call	cdr3_length	d_call	clone_size	v_call	cdr3_aa	cdr3_nt
TRBJ2-3	12	NA	once	TRBV6-5	CASSYGTDTQYF	TGTGCCAGCAGTTATGGGACAGATACGCAGTATTTT
TRBJ1-3	14	NA	few	TRBV6-5	CASSPTQGGSAIYF	TGTGCCAGCAGCCCCACCCAAGGGGGATCGGCCATATATTTT
TRBJ2-7	16	TRBD1	NA	TRBV7-8	CASSLEGTGVYLEQYF	TGTGCCAGCAGCTTAGAGGGGACAGGGGTCTATCTCGAGCAGTACTTC
TRBJ2-5	14	NA	once	TRBV10-3	CAISDGDRQETQYF	TGTGCCATCAGTGATGGCGACAGACAAGAGACCCAGTACTTC
TRBJ1-4	16	NA	NA	TRBV7-8	CASSFFRTERNEKLFF	TGTGCCAGCAGCTTTTTCAGAACGGAGCGTAATGAAAAACTGTTTTTT
TRBJ1-2	11	NA	NA	TRBV20-1	CSARVRKGYTF	TGCAGTGCTAGAGTTAGGAAGGGCTACACCTTC
TRBJ1-1	14	TRBD1	once	TRBV29-1	CSVQTGVRGTEAFF	TGCAGCGTTCAAACAGGGGTTAGGGGCACTGAAGCTTTCTTT
TRBJ2-7	13	NA	few	TRBV21-1	CASSKGLAYEQYF	TGTGCCAGCAGCAAGGGACTAGCCTACGAGCAGTACTTC
TRBJ2-7	15	TRBD1	NA	TRBV10-3	CAISRGGPSSYEQYF	TGTGCCATCAGCCGAGGGGGCCCAAGCTCCTACGAGCAGTACTTC
TRBJ2-5	13	NA	once	TRBV30	CAWSVRAQETQYF	TGTGCCTGGAGTGTAAGGGCCCAAGAGACCCAGTACTTC
TRBJ2-7	14	NA	NA	TRBV2	CASIIRDISYEQYF	TGTGCCAGCATTATCCGGGACATTTCGTACGAGCAGTACTTC
TRBJ2-5	13	NA	NA	TRBV19	CATSNGAGETQYF	TGTGCCACATCAAATGGGGCCGGGGAGACCCAGTACTTC
TRBJ2-2	13	NA	NA	TRBV5-1	CASSLGQVGELFF	TGCGCCAGCAGCTTGGGGCAGGTCGGGGAGCTGTTTTTT
TRBJ2-3	13	TRBD1	NA	TRBV29-1	CSVGQGRTDTQYF	TGCAGCGTTGGACAGGGCCGCACAGATACGCAGTATTTT
TRBJ2-3	15	NA	once	TRBV7-9	CASSRGTLSTDTQYF	TGTGCCAGCAGCCGCGGGACTCTAAGCACAGATACGCAGTATTTT
TRBJ2-7	11	NA	NA	TRBV20-1	CLAVSDYEQYF	TGCCTCGCGGTGTCCGACTACGAGCAGTACTTC
TRBJ2-3	18	TRBD2	NA	TRBV28	CASSPLRGLAESTDTQYF	TGTGCCAGCAGTCCCCTAAGGGGACTAGCGGAATCCACAGATACGCAGTATTTT
TRBJ2-5	13	TRBD1	few	TRBV7-9	CASQGTGVVTQYF	TGTGCCAGCCAGGGAACAGGGGTCGTGACCCAGTACTTC
TRBJ2-3	16	TRBD2	NA	TRBV6-1	CASSESDSGARHTQYF	TGTGCCAGCAGTGAATCCGATAGCGGGGCACGGCATACGCAGTATTTT
TRBJ1-1	12	NA	NA	TRBV29-1	CSVLPGNTEAFF	TGCAGCGTTCTGCCCGGGAACACTGAAGCTTTCTTT
TRBJ2-4	11	TRBD1	NA	TRBV19	CATATGDIQYF	TGTGCCACGGCGACAGGGGACATTCAGTACTTC
TRBJ2-5	16	NA	NA	TRBV5-6	CASSLDSGVGEETQYF	TGTGCCAGCAGCTTGGACAGTGGGGTTGGGGAAGAGACCCAGTACTTC
TRBJ1-4	14	NA	NA	TRBV11-2	CASSLTALNEKLFF	TGTGCCAGCAGCTTGACAGCCCTTAATGAAAAACTGTTTTTT
TRBJ1-5	15	TRBD1	NA	TRBV27	CASRSSGQVNQPQHF	TGTGCCAGCAGGTCGTCGGGACAGGTAAATCAGCCCCAGCATTTT
TRBJ1-3	19	TRBD1	NA	TRBV4-1	CASSQHGDRGSSSGNTIYF	TGCGCCAGCAGCCAACACGGGGACAGGGGTTCGAGCTCTGGAAACACCATATATTTT
TRBJ1-5	13	NA	NA	TRBV6-5	CASRVRSHQPQHF	TGTGCCAGCCGGGTCAGGAGTCATCAGCCCCAGCATTTT
TRBJ1-2	12	NA	NA	TRBV6-6	CASTISPESPSF	TGTGCCAGCACCATATCCCCGGAGAGCCCCTCCTTC
TRBJ2-7	14	NA	NA	TRBV30	CAWSVGSVSYEQYF	TGTGCCTGGAGTGTAGGCAGCGTCTCCTACGAGCAGTACTTC
TRBJ1-1	14	TRBD1	NA	TRBV29-1	CSVTRDRGLTEAFF	TGCAGCGTAACCCGGGACAGGGGTTTAACTGAAGCTTTCTTT
TRBJ1-5	15	NA	NA	TRBV5-1	CASSLAPDSNQPQHF	TGCGCCAGCAGCTTGGCCCCAGATAGCAATCAGCCCCAGCATTTT
TRBJ1-1	15	NA	NA	TRBV6-6	CASRLLAQIGTEAFF	TGTGCCAGCAGACTTCTTGCCCAGATTGGCACTGAAGCTTTCTTT